This TCR beta chain appears in the sequencing data of a study of T cells in tumors after PD-1 blockade. Across the study: Some patients also took daily vismodegib 150 mg during anti-PD-1 treatment. On average, peripheral blood gave 100,000 to 140,000 TCR templates and 30,000 to 40,000 unique clonotypes. Study-wide results and limits: About 41% of tumor TCR clonotypes were also found in blood.

Of note for this clone: No antigen is known for it.

Clones were sequenced by immunoSEQ multiplex PCR, and TCRdb holds only the in-frame ones, with some missing. Of tens of thousands of clones in the sample, about 82% were seen once. Per germline, CDR1 KGHSH and CDR2 LQKENI. The CDR3 is 15 amino acids. The germline V and J ends were trimmed by 0 bases and 2 bases, with 10 bases remaining between them. Template: tumor biopsy or peripheral blood genomic DNA, about 600-6,004 ng per sample. The sequenced sample was PBMCs, obtained before anti-PD-1 treatment. The chain carries TRBV18 and TRBJ1-2, with D uncertain. This clonotype originated in a human donor with basal cell carcinoma. In DNA, the CDR3 is TGTGCCAGCTCACCACCGTTGAGTGGGAACTATGGCTACACCTTC. Amino acids: CASSPPLSGNYGYTF.